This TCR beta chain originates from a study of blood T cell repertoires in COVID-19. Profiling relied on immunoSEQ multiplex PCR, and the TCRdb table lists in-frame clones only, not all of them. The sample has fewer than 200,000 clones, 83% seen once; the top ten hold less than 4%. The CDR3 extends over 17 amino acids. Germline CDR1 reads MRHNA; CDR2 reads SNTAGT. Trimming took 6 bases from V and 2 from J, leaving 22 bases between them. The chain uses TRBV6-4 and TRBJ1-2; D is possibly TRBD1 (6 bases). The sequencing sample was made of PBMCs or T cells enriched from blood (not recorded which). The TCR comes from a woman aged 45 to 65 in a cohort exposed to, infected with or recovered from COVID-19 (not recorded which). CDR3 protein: CASSPEFDRRRNYGYTF. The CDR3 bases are TGTGCCAGCAGCCCAGAATTCGACAGGCGAAGAAACTATGGCTACACCTTC.